This T cell receptor (beta chain) emerged from a study of blood T cell repertoires in COVID-19 (TCRdb year 2020). With respect to the entire study: Samples covering the acute and convalescent phases of COVID-19 were provided by collaborators in the United States, Italy and Spain. Sample metadata almost always included a de-identified subject ID, COVID-19 status, age in years and sex. The material from the prospective study consisted of cDNA or gDNA derived from T cells, B-cell-depleted T cells, or PBMCs. The dataset comprised deeply sampled blood TCRbeta repertoires from subjects exposed to, actively infected with, or recovered from COVID-19. Samples came from the ongoing ImmuneRACE study (first 160 participants) plus 1,254 subjects from 6 global collaborators. HLA class I and class II types, where available, came from metadata supplied by the sample provider rather than from assay-based typing. The repertoires were released in a freely available public database meant as a resource for research on the immune response to SARS-CoV-2.

In the germline V gene, CDR1 corresponds to MNHEY and CDR2 to SVGAGI. V is reduced by 6 bases and J by 0 bases, leaving a spacing of 9 bases between them. CDR3 length: 14 amino acids, cysteine to phenylalanine. Solely the CDR3 DNA is kept, with 42 bases framed from the first base. The immunoSEQ Assay, a bias-controlled multiplex PCR, was used to amplify TCRbeta CDR3 regions from genomic DNA. The authors processed their data as follows. The number of nucleated cells in each sample was estimated by amplification of reference gene primers within the assay. To quantify the absolute abundance of each unique TCRbeta CDR3 rearrangement, sequence reads were collapsed and filtered. For each sample, productive Simpson clonality was calculated as the square root of Simpson's diversity index across productive rearrangements. In its TCRdb copy, this immuneACCESS table keeps in-frame sequences only and misses some clones. Where compared with another copy, unresolved V genes explain less than half of these, and the others have no known cause. V, J and clone size reflect that table, while D and trimming were determined from the DNA. The sample yields about 130,000 clones; roughly 83% were counted once. Together, the top ten hold 7% to 10% of the sample.

Paper-wide results and their limitations: The quantity of clinical and demographic metadata differed by source and by participant and was supplied without curation.

In the prospective study, participants were roughly 18 to 89 years old, resided in about two dozen geographic areas of the United States, and were enrolled through a virtual design. In the prospective study, participants were assigned to cohorts based on the clinical history participants reported in a screening survey and a study questionnaire. Recovered participants in ImmuneRACE Cohort 3 were defined by two consecutive negative NP/OP PCR tests, clearance by a healthcare professional, or resolution of symptoms. In the prospective study, whole blood, serum and a nasopharyngeal or oropharyngeal swab were collected from each participant by mobile phlebotomists. Additional blood draws and questionnaires over a 2-month period could optionally be provided by prospective study participants. Before DNA extraction, prospective study blood samples were shipped either frozen or at room temperature. In regard to this clone: Its antigen is currently not known. Base-call qualities are not available, and no considerably larger clone is one nucleotide away.

The receptor comes from a man between 45 and 60 years old who had recovered from COVID-19. Rearrangement joined TRBV6-5 to TRBJ1-5, with the identity of the D gene unclear. Specimen: PBMCs or T cells enriched from blood (not recorded which). The bases read TGTGCCAGCAGACCCGACATTAGCAATCAGCCCCAGCATTTT. It translates to CASRPDISNQPQHF.